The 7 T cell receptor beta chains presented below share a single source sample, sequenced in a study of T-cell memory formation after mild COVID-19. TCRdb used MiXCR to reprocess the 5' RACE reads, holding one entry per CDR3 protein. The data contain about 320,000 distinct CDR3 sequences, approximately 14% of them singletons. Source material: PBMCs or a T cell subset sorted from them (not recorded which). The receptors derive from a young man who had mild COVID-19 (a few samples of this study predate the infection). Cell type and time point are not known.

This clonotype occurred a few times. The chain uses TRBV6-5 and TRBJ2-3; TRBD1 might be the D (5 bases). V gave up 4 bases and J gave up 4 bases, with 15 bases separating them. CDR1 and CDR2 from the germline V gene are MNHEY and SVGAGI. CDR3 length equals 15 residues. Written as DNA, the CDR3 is TGTGCCAGCAGTTCAGGGATCCGGTGGGCAGATACGCAGTATTTT. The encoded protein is CASSSGIRWADTQYF.

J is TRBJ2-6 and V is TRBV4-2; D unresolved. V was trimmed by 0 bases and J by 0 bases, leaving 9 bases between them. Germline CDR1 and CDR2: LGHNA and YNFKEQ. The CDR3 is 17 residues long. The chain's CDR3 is CASSQDPAASGANVLTF. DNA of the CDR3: TGTGCCAGCAGCCAAGACCCCGCCGCCTCTGGGGCCAACGTCCTGACTTTC.

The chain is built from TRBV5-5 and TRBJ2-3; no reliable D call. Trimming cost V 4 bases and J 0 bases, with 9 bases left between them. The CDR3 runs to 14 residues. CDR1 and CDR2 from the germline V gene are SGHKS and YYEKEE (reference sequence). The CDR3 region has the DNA TGTGCCAGCAGCATGATAGAGAGCACAGATACGCAGTATTTT. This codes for CASSMIESTDTQYF.

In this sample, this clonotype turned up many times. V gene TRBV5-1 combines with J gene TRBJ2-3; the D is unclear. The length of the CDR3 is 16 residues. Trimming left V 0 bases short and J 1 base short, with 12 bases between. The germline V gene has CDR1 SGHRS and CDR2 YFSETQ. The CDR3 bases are TGCGCCAGCAGCTTGGCCCTTCTATCGGGCACAGATACGCAGTATTTT. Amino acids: CASSLALLSGTDTQYF.

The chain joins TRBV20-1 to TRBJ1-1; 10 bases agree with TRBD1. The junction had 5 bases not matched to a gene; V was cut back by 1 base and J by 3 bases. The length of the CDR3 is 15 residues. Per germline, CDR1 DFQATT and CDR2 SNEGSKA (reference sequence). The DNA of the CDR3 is TGCAGTGCTAGAGGACAGGGGGCGCGGTACACTGAAGCTTTCTTT. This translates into CSARGQGARYTEAFF.

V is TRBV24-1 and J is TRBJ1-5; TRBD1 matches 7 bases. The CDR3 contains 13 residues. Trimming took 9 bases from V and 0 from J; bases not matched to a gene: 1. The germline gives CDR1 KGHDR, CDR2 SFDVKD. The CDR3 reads CATGTDSNQPQHF. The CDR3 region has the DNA TGTGCCACCGGGACAGATAGCAATCAGCCCCAGCATTTT.

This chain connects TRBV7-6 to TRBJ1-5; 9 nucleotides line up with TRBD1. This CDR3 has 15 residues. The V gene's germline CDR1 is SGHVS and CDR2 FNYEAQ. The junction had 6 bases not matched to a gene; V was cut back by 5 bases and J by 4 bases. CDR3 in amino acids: CASSITGGPNQPQHF. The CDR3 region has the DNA TGTGCCAGCAGCATCACAGGGGGCCCTAATCAGCCCCAGCATTTT.